A selection of T cell receptor beta chains follows, all from one sample in a study of blood T cell repertoires in COVID-19. Generated by immunoSEQ multiplex PCR, the TCRdb table keeps only in-frame clones and is missing some. The data hold 200,000 to 250,000 clones, with about 85% observed a single time. Input material: peripheral blood. The source of these receptors is a man aged 50 to 59 who had recovered from COVID-19. Each CDR3 is given with its conserved first and last residue. A D gene is named only where the DNA matches it firmly. Size is stated for part of the rows, as once, few or many counts, or as a class when the clone is expanded.

d_call: TRBD2; clone_size: NA; j_call: TRBJ2-7; v_call: TRBV3-1/TRBV3-2; cdr3_nt: TGTGCCAGCAGCTTTGGGACTAGCGGGACCTACGAGCAGTACTTC; cdr3_aa: CASSFGTSGTYEQYF
d_call: NA; clone_size: NA; j_call: TRBJ1-4; v_call: TRBV19; cdr3_nt: TGTGCCAGTAGTACCAGAGGGACAACCTCCGGGGAAAAACTGTTTTTT; cdr3_aa: CASSTRGTTSGEKLFF
d_call: NA; clone_size: NA; j_call: TRBJ2-4; v_call: TRBV19; cdr3_nt: TGTGCCAGTAGGGACAGTGCCAAAAACATTCAGTACTTC; cdr3_aa: CASRDSAKNIQYF
d_call: TRBD1; clone_size: NA; j_call: TRBJ2-7; v_call: TRBV6-2/TRBV6-3; cdr3_nt: TGTGCCAGCAGTTCCTCCTTCGGGACAGGGAATTACGAGCAGTACTTC; cdr3_aa: CASSSSFGTGNYEQYF
d_call: TRBD2; clone_size: once; j_call: TRBJ2-4; v_call: TRBV27; cdr3_nt: TGTGCCAGCAGTTTGTGGGGGAGGGGCAATGCCAAAAACATTCAGTACTTC; cdr3_aa: CASSLWGRGNAKNIQYF
d_call: TRBD1; clone_size: NA; j_call: TRBJ1-5; v_call: TRBV4-1; cdr3_nt: TGCGCCAGCAGCCAAGAGGGACAGGGAAGGCAGCCCCAGCATTTT; cdr3_aa: CASSQEGQGRQPQHF
d_call: NA; clone_size: NA; j_call: TRBJ1-5; v_call: TRBV21-1; cdr3_nt: TGTGCCAGCAGCTCAACAGTCTACAATCAGCCCCAGCATTTT; cdr3_aa: CASSSTVYNQPQHF
d_call: TRBD1; clone_size: few; j_call: TRBJ2-7; v_call: TRBV11-2; cdr3_nt: TGTGCCAGCAGCTTAGTACAGGGGTCCTACGAGCAGTACTTC; cdr3_aa: CASSLVQGSYEQYF
d_call: NA; clone_size: NA; j_call: TRBJ2-3; v_call: TRBV27; cdr3_nt: TGTGCCAGCAGCCTGGGACTTCTGGCCACAGATACGCAGTATTTT; cdr3_aa: CASSLGLLATDTQYF
d_call: NA; clone_size: NA; j_call: TRBJ1-3; v_call: TRBV4-1; cdr3_nt: TGCGCCAGCAGCCAAAACTCAGGGGTATACGCTGGAAACACCATATATTTT; cdr3_aa: CASSQNSGVYAGNTIYF
d_call: TRBD2; clone_size: once; j_call: TRBJ2-3; v_call: TRBV5-1; cdr3_nt: TGCGCCAGCAGCTATAGCGGGAGGGCGGTGGCAGATACGCAGTATTTT; cdr3_aa: CASSYSGRAVADTQYF
d_call: NA; clone_size: NA; j_call: TRBJ1-5; v_call: TRBV5-8; cdr3_nt: TGTGCCAGCAGCTTGGACGGGTATCATAGCAATCAGCCCCAGCATTTT; cdr3_aa: CASSLDGYHSNQPQHF
d_call: NA; clone_size: NA; j_call: TRBJ1-5; v_call: TRBV7-8; cdr3_nt: TGTGCCAGCAGCTTAGCCAGGGCGGAGAATCAGCCCCAGCATTTT; cdr3_aa: CASSLARAENQPQHF
d_call: TRBD1; clone_size: NA; j_call: TRBJ1-5; v_call: TRBV24-1; cdr3_nt: TGTGCCACCAGTGATCCGACAGGGGACAGGCCCCAGCATTTT; cdr3_aa: CATSDPTGDRPQHF
d_call: TRBD1; clone_size: NA; j_call: TRBJ1-1; v_call: TRBV27; cdr3_nt: TGTGCCAGCAGTATAGAACAGGGGGCTAGGGCCACTGAAGCTTTCTTT; cdr3_aa: CASSIEQGARATEAFF
d_call: TRBD1; clone_size: few; j_call: TRBJ1-6; v_call: TRBV19; cdr3_nt: TGTGCCAGTAGCCGTGGACAGGGGAAATCACCCCTCCACTTT; cdr3_aa: CASSRGQGKSPLHF
d_call: TRBD1; clone_size: NA; j_call: TRBJ2-5; v_call: TRBV2; cdr3_nt: TGTGCCAGCAGGGAGACAGGGATGCGGGAGACCCAGTACTTC; cdr3_aa: CASRETGMRETQYF